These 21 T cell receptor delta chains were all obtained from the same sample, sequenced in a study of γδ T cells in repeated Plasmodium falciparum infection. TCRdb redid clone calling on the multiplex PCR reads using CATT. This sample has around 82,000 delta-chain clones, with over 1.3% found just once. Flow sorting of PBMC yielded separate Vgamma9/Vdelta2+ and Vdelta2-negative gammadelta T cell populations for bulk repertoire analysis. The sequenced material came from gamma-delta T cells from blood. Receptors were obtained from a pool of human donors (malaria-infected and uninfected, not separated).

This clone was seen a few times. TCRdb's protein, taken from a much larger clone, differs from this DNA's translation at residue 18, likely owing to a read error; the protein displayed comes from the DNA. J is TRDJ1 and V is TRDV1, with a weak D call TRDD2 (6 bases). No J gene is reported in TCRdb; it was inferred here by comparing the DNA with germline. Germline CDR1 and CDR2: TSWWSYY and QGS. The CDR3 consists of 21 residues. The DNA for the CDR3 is TGTGCTCTTGGGGTTCAAGGGTGGCTCCTACTTCGTACTTCGTACACCGATGAACTCATCTTT. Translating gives CALGVQGWLLLRTSYTDELIF.

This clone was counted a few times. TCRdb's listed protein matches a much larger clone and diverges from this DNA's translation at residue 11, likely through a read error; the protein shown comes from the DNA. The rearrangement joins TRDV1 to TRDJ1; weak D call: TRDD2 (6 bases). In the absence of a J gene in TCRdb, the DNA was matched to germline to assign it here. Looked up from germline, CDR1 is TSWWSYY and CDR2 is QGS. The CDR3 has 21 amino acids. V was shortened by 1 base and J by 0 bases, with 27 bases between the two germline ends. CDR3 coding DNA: TGTGCTCTTGGGGAACAGTGGTCCTACAACGCTGGGCCCCCCTACACCGATAAACTCATCTTT. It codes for CALGEQWSYNAGPPYTDKLIF.

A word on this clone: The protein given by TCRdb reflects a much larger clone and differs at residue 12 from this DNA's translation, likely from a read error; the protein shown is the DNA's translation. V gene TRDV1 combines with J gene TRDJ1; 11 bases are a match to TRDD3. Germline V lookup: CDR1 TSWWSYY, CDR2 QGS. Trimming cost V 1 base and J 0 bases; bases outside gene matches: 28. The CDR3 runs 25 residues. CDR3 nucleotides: TGTGCTCTTGGGGAACCCATTTTCGGGTTTTTCTCGCCGCTGGGGGATACCTTGTACACCGATAAACTCATCTTT. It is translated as CALGEPIFGFFSPLGDTLYTDKLIF.

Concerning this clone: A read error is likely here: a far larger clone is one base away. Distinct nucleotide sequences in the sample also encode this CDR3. For the CDR3, the DNA is TGTGCCTGTGTGGGTCTGGGGGATACGGGTACCGATAAACTCATCTTT. It specifies CACVGLGDTGTDKLIF. This chain uses TRDV2 with TRDJ1, with 12 bases matching TRDD3. The J gene was missing in TCRdb and was found by matching the end of the DNA to germline. CDR3 length: 16 residues. The V and J ends lost 5 bases and 2 bases, in that order; junction bases with no gene match: 8. Germline V gene data show CDR1 as GEAIGNYY and CDR2 as EKD.

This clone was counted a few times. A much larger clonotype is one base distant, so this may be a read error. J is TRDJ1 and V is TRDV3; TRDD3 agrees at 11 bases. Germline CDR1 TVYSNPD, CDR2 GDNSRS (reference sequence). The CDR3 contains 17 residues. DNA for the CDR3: TGTGCCTTTCGTTTCTTCCAACTGGGGGATAGCCCCGATGAACTCATCTTT. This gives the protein CAFRFFQLGDSPDELIF.

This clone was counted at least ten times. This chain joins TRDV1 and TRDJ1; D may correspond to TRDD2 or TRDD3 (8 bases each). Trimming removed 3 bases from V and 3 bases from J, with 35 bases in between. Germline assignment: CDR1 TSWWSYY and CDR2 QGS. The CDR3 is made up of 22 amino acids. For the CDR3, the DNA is TGTGCTCTTGGGGACTTGGCCTTCCTAGGATACTGGGGGTTTGGATGTCCCGATAAACTCATCTTT. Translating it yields CALGDLAFLGYWGFGCPDKLIF.

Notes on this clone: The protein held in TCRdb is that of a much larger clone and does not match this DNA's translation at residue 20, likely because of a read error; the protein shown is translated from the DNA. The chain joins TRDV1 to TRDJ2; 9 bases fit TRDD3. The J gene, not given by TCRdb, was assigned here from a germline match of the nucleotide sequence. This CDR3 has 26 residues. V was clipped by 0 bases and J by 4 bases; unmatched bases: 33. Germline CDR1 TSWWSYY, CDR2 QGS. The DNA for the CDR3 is TGTGCTCTTGGGGAACTAGCGCTTCCTATGAAGCTGGGGGATTCTCCTTCCTTAGCTTCGACAGCACAACTCTTCTTT. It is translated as CALGELALPMKLGDSPSLASTAQLFF.

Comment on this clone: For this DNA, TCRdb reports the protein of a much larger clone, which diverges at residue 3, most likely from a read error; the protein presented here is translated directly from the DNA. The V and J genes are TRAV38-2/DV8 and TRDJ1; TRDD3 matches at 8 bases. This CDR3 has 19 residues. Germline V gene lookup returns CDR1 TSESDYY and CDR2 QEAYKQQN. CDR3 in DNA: TGTGCTGATAGGAGCCAATCATTCCTATCTTTGTGGGGATACCTTGGACTCATCTTT. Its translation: CADRSQSFLSLWGYLGLIF.

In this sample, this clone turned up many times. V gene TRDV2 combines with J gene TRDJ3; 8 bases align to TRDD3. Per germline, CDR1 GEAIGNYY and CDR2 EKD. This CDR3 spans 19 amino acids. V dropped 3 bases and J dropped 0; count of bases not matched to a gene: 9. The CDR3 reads CACDVAGGGYSWDTRQMFF. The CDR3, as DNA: TGTGCCTGTGACGTCGCTGGAGGGGGATACTCCTGGGACACCCGACAGATGTTTTTC.

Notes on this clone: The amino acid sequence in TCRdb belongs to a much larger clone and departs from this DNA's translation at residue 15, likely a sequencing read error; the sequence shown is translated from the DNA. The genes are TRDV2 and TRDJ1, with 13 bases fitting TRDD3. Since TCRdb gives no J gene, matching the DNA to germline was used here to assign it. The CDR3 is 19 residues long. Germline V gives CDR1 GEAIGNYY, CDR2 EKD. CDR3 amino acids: CACDDLLGDTPAYTNKLIF. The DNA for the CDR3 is TGTGCCTGTGACGATTTACTGGGGGATACGCCCGCGTACACCAATAAACTCATCTTT.

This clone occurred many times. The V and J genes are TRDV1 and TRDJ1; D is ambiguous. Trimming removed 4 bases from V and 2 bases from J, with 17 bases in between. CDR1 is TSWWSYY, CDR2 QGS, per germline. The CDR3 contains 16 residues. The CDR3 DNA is TGTGCTCTTGGGGCCACTCGGCCCCGTAAAACCGATAAACTCATCTTT. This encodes CALGATRPRKTDKLIF.

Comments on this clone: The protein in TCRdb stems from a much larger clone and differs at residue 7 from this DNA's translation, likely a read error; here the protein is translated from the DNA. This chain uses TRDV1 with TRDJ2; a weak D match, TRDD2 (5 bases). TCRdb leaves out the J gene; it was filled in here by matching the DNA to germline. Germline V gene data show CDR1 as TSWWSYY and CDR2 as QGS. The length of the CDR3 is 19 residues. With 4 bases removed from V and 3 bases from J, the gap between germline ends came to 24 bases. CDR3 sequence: CALGVPPRSGRGLTAQLFF. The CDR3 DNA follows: TGTGCTCTTGGGGTTCCTCCTCGAAGCGGTCGTGGCCTGACAGCACAACTCTTCTTT.

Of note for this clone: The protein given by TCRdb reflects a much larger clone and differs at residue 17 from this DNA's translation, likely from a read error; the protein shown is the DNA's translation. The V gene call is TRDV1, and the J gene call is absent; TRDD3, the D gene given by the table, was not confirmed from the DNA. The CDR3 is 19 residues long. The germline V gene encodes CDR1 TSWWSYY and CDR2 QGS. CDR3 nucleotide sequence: TGTGCTCTTGGGGAACGACAGGGCTTTACTGGGGGATACGTGGCCAAACCCATCTTT. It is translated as CALGERQGFTGGYVAKPIF.

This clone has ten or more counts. This CDR3 reads CALGDAAFLRLRGVKLIF. CDR3 DNA sequence: TGTGCTCTTGGGGACGCGGCCTTCCTACGCTTGAGGGGGGTAAAACTCATCTTT. The V call is TRDV1, the J call TRDJ1, with 9 bases fitting TRDD2. This CDR3 region has 18 residues. CDR1 and CDR2 from the germline V gene are TSWWSYY and QGS. Germline trimming cut 3 bases from V and 8 bases from J; bases unmatched to any gene: 19.

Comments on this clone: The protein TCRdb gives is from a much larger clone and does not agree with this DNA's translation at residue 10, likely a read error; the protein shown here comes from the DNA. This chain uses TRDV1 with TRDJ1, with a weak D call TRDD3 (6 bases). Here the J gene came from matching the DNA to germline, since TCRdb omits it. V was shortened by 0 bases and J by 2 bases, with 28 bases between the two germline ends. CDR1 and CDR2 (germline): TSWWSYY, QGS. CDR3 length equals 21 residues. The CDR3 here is CALGELKLLWAWGFRTDKLIF. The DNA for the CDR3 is TGTGCTCTTGGGGAACTAAAACTCCTCTGGGCTTGGGGATTTAGGACCGATAAACTCATCTTT.

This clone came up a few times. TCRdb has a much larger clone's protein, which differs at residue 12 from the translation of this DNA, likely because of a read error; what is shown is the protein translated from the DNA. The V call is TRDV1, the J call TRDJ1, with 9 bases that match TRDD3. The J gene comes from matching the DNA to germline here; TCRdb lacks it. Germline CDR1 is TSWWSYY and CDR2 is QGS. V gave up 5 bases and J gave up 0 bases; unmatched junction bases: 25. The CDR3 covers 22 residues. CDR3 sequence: CALGPLEFLRSTLGDYTDKLIF. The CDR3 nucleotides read TGTGCTCTTGGGCCCCTGGAATTCCTTCGATCTACACTGGGGGACTACACCGATAAACTCATCTTT.

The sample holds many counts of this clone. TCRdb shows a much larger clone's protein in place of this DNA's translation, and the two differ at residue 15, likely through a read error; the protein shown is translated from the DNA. CDR3 residues: CALGKRSPWGIPADRLIF. The DNA of the CDR3 is TGTGCTCTTGGGAAACGGAGCCCCTGGGGGATCCCAGCCGATAGACTCATCTTT. This chain links TRDV1 with TRDJ1, with 9 bases lining up with TRDD3. The J gene was missing in TCRdb and was found by matching the end of the DNA to germline. The CDR3 has 18 amino acids. CDR1 is TSWWSYY and CDR2 is QGS in the germline V gene.

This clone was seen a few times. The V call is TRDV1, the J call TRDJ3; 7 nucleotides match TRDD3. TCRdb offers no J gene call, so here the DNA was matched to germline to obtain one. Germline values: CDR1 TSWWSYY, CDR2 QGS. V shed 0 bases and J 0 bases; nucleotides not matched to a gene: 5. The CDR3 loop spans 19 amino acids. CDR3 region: CALGELGGLFSWDTRQMFF. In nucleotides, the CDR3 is TGTGCTCTTGGGGAACTTGGGGGACTCTTCTCCTGGGACACCCGACAGATGTTTTTC.

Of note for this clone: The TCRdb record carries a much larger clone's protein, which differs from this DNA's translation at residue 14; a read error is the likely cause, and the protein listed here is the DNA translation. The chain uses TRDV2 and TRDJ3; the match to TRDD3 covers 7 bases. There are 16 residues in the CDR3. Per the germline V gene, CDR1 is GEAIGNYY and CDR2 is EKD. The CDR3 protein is CACDRGMTWDTRQVFF. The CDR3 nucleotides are TGTGCCTGTGACCGGGGGATGACCTGGGACACCCGACAGGTGTTTTTC.

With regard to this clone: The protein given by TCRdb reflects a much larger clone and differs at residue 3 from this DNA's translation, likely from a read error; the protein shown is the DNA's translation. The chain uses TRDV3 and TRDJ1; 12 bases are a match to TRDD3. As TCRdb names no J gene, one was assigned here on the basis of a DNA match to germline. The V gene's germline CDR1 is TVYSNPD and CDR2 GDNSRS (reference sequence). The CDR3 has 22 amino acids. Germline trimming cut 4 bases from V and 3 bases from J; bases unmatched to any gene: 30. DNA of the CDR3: TGTGCCTCTAAGCGCCACTTCCTACGTCTGACTGGGGGATACAAGCGGGCCGATAAACTCATCTTT. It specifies CASKRHFLRLTGGYKRADKLIF.

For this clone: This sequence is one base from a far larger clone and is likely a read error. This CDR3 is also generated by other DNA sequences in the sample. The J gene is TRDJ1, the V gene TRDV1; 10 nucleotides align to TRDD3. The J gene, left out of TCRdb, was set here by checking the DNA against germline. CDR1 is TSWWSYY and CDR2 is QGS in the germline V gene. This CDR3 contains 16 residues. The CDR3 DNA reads TGCGCTCTTGGACCCCGAGGGGGATACGGGCCCGATAAACTCATCTTT. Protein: CALGPRGGYGPDKLIF.